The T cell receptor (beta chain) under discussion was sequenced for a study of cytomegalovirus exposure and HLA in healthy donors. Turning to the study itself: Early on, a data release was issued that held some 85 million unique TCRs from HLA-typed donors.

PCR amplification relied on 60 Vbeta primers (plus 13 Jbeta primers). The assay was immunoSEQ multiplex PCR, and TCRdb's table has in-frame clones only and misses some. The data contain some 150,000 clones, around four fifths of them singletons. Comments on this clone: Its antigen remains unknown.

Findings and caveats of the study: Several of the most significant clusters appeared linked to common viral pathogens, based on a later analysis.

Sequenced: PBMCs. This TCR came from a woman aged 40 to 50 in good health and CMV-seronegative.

CDR3 sequence (DNA): TGCGCCAGCAGCCGACAGGGGCCCAACACCGGGGAGCTGTTTTTT. It yields the protein CASSRQGPNTGELFF. The chain combines TRBV4-1 with TRBJ2-2; the match to TRBD1 covers 8 bases. This CDR3 is 15 amino acids long. Germline V gene data show CDR1 as MGHRA and CDR2 as YSYEKL. V lost 4 bases and J lost 2; bases outside the gene matches: 3.